This T cell receptor beta chain was identified in a study of early T cells in non-severe SARS-CoV-2 infection. V lost 6 bases to trimming and J lost 3 bases, with 10 bases between them. The CDR3 runs 13 residues. Each cDNA molecule carried a unique molecular identifier. From the 5' RACE reads, TCRdb called clonotypes with MiXCR, one entry per CDR3 protein. This sample has some 71,000 distinct CDR3 sequences, with roughly 8.7% found just once. The chain recombines TRBV12-3 or TRBV12-4 with TRBJ2-3; D remains unclear. The sequencing sample was made of whole blood. The TCR comes from an adult who was a healthcare worker with PCR-confirmed SARS-CoV-2 infection or an uninfected control (not recorded which). This chain's CDR3 is CASSLNPTDTQYF. The CDR3 DNA sequence: TGTGCCAGCAGCCTCAATCCGACAGATACGCAGTATTTT.